The 3 T cell receptor beta chains below were found in one sample sequenced in a study of PD-L1 blockade in urothelial cancer. TCRdb's copy holds only in-frame clones and misses some; the assay was immunoSEQ multiplex PCR. This table holds some 52,000 clones, approximately 72% found once. Time point of the sample: pretreatment peripheral blood. The sequences come from PBMCs, collected around atezolizumab (anti-PD-L1) treatment. All receptors come from a man aged 70 or older with urothelial cancer.

The gene calls are TRBV15 and TRBJ2-7; 7 nucleotides line up with TRBD1. The V gene's germline CDR1 is LNHNV and CDR2 YYDKDF (reference sequence). This CDR3 is built from 14 residues. J was trimmed by 3 bases and V by 0 bases; bases with no gene match: 2. CDR3 amino acids: CATSRDQGDYEQYF. CDR3 nucleotides: TGTGCCACCAGCAGAGATCAGGGGGACTACGAGCAGTACTTC.

This chain connects TRBV19 to TRBJ2-7; 9 bases agree with TRBD2. The ends lost 5 bases at V and 5 bases at J; junction bases unmatched: 16. Germline V gives CDR1 LNHDA, CDR2 SQIVND (reference sequence). The CDR3 contains 17 residues. The CDR3 sequence: CASSYPMGSGSPHEQYF. CDR3 nucleotides: TGTGCCAGTAGTTACCCAATGGGTAGCGGGAGTCCCCACGAGCAGTACTTC.

The chain couples TRBV21-1 to TRBJ2-1; the table gives TRBD2 as D, unverified against the DNA. TRBV21-1 is labeled a pseudogene. The CDR3 spans 18 residues. The CDR3 protein is CASSKTGVRTSGYNEQFF. The CDR3 coding sequence is TGTGCCAGCAGCAAAACGGGGGTTAGGACTAGCGGTTACAATGAGCAGTTCTTC.